Listed below are T cell receptor beta chains from one sample, sequenced in a study of STAT5B mutations in CD4+ large granular lymphocyte leukemia. Sequencing was performed with immunoSEQ multiplex PCR; in TCRdb, only in-frame clones are kept and a portion is missing. There are roughly 40,000 clones in the sample; approximately 86% occur only once, and 2.5% to 3% lies in the top ten. The sequenced material came from CD4+ T cells from blood buffy coats. The source of these receptors is a human donor in good health. CDR3s include the opening cysteine and the closing phenylalanine or tryptophan. D genes are given only for firm matches. Where a row states a size, it is once, few, many or the class of an expanded clone; other rows omit it.

d_gene	j_gene	v_gene	abundance	CDR3nt	CDR3aa
TRBD1	TRBJ1-2	TRBV5-5	-	TGTGCCAGCAGCGGGGGGACAGGGGCGCGGGGCTACACCTTC	CASSGGTGARGYTF
TRBD2	TRBJ2-1	TRBV29-1	-	TGCAGCGTTGACCTAGCGGGAGGGCTTTGGGATAATGAGCAGTTCTTC	CSVDLAGGLWDNEQFF
-	TRBJ2-5	TRBV4-3	-	TGCGCCAGCAGCCAAGGCATGGGACGAGAAGAGACCCAGTACTTC	CASSQGMGREETQYF
-	TRBJ1-1	TRBV10-3	-	TGTGCCATCAGTATGACAGTTAACACTGAAGCTTTCTTT	CAISMTVNTEAFF
-	TRBJ1-1	TRBV30	-	TGTGCCTCTCGGGGGGTTGGAGCTTTCTTT	CASRGVGAFF
-	TRBJ2-7	TRBV29-1	-	TGCAGCGTTGCGGCGACAGGAAATACCTACGAGCAGTACTTC	CSVAATGNTYEQYF
-	TRBJ2-5	TRBV14	-	TGTGCCAGCAGCCAAGAAGCAGGGGTGGGAACCCAGTACTTC	CASSQEAGVGTQYF
-	TRBJ2-7	TRBV19	-	TGTGCCAGTAGTATCGGCAGGGACGGCGAGCAGTACTTC	CASSIGRDGEQYF
TRBD2	TRBJ2-3	TRBV5-1	-	TGCGCCAGCAGCTTGGGGGCGACTAGCGGGTATACGCAGTATTTT	CASSLGATSGYTQYF
-	TRBJ1-2	TRBV10-3	-	TGTGCCATCAGTGATAACAGCTATGGCTACACCTTC	CAISDNSYGYTF
-	TRBJ1-1	TRBV28	once	TGTGCCAGCAGGCTACAGGCCACTGAAGCTTTCTTT	CASRLQATEAFF
-	TRBJ1-1	TRBV7-9	-	TGTGCCAGCAGCTTAGTAGGGAACACTGAAGCTTTCTTT	CASSLVGNTEAFF
-	TRBJ1-5	TRBV10-1	once	TGCGCCAGCAGTGGGGCAACAGAAACACAGCCCCAGCATTTT	CASSGATETQPQHF
-	TRBJ2-6	TRBV5-1	-	TGCGCCAGCAGCGCCCTCGAGGCCGGGGCCAACGTCCTGACTTTC	CASSALEAGANVLTF
TRBD2	TRBJ2-7	TRBV4-2	-	TGTGCCAGCAGCCAAGCTACTAGCGGGAGGGCCTACGAGCAGTACTTC	CASSQATSGRAYEQYF
TRBD2	TRBJ2-7	TRBV5-5	-	TGTGCCAGCAGCTTGTCCCAGCGGGAGTCTTACGAGCAGTACTTC	CASSLSQRESYEQYF
TRBD2	TRBJ2-5	TRBV12-5	once	TGTGCTAGTGGTCCCCCGGGACTAGCCGAAGGGACCCAGTACTTC	CASGPPGLAEGTQYF
TRBD2	TRBJ2-1	TRBV4-2	-	TGTGCCAGCAGCCAAACCGGGACTAGCGGGAGAAATGAGCAGTTCTTC	CASSQTGTSGRNEQFF
-	TRBJ1-4	TRBV4-2	few	TGTGCCAGCAGCCAGGCTCCGGGTACAACTAATGAAAAACTGTTTTTT	CASSQAPGTTNEKLFF
TRBD1	TRBJ1-5	TRBV2	-	TGTGCCAGCAGTGCCAGGACAGGGGATCAGCCCCAGCATTTT	CASSARTGDQPQHF
TRBD2	TRBJ2-7	TRBV19	-	TGTGCCAGTATGGGGCGAGGACTAGCGGGACGGGCGCTCGAGCAGTACTTC	CASMGRGLAGRALEQYF
TRBD1	TRBJ1-1	TRBV29-1	once	TGCAGCGCTGGACAGGGGCTCATGAACACTGAAGCTTTCTTT	CSAGQGLMNTEAFF
TRBD2	TRBJ2-7	TRBV19	few	TGTGCCAGTAGTATAGATTTAGCGGGGGAAACCTACGAGCAGTACTTC	CASSIDLAGETYEQYF
TRBD2	TRBJ2-3	TRBV7-2	-	TGTGCCAGTACTAGCGGAGTTAGCACAGATACGCAGTATTTT	CASTSGVSTDTQYF
TRBD1	TRBJ1-3	TRBV7-2	-	TGTGCCAGCAGCACCGGGACAGGGGCAGGAAACACCATATATTTT	CASSTGTGAGNTIYF
-	TRBJ2-7	TRBV6-5	-	TGTGCCAGCAGTTACATGGGACAATCTGGGGAGCAGTACTTC	CASSYMGQSGEQYF
TRBD2	TRBJ2-3	TRBV7-6	-	TGTGCCAGCAGCTTAGTAGCGGGGAGGGATACGCAGTATTTT	CASSLVAGRDTQYF
-	TRBJ2-7	TRBV19	-	TGTGCCAGTAGTATAGAGGTGGGGTACGAGCAGTACTTC	CASSIEVGYEQYF
-	TRBJ2-7	TRBV7-9	-	TGTGCCAGCAGCTTCGGGGACGGAAGCTCCTACGAGCAGTACTTC	CASSFGDGSSYEQYF
TRBD2	TRBJ2-1	TRBV30	-	TGTGCCTGGGGGACTAGCTACAATGAGCAGTTCTTC	CAWGTSYNEQFF
TRBD2	TRBJ2-7	TRBV7-2	-	TGTGCCAGCAGCTCGGTCGTAGCGGGAGTAGCCGAGCAGTACTTC	CASSSVVAGVAEQYF
-	TRBJ1-2	TRBV11-2	few	TGTGCCAGCAGCGCACAAAGGGGTACCTATGGCTACACCTTC	CASSAQRGTYGYTF
TRBD1	TRBJ2-5	TRBV5-1	-	TGCGCCAGCAGCTTTCAACAGGGGAAGGAGACCCAGTACTTC	CASSFQQGKETQYF
-	TRBJ2-5	TRBV5-1	-	TGCGCCAGCAGCTTGCAGCTCGGCAGCTCCTCCGGGGAGACCCAGTACTTC	CASSLQLGSSSGETQYF
TRBD1	TRBJ2-5	TRBV15	-	TGTGCCACCAGTAGGGACAGAGCACAAGAGACCCAGTACTTC	CATSRDRAQETQYF
TRBD1	TRBJ1-5	TRBV6-1	-	TGTGCCAGCAGAAGACAGGGTGGACTTTCACAGCCCCAGCATTTT	CASRRQGGLSQPQHF
-	TRBJ1-4	TRBV29-1	-	TGCAGCGTTCAACGCAGGGGAAGTAGTGAAAAACTGTTTTTT	CSVQRRGSSEKLFF
-	TRBJ1-4	TRBV12-5	-	TGTGCTAGTGGTTTGGGACAGAGGCGGCGTTGGGGAAAACTGTTTTTT	CASGLGQRRRWGKLFF
-	TRBJ2-3	TRBV7-8	-	TGTGCCAGCAGCTTCCTACCTGGGTGGGTGAATACGCAGTATTTT	CASSFLPGWVNTQYF
-	TRBJ2-3	TRBV11-3	-	TGTGCCAGCAGCTTAGGCAGGTCCACAGATACGCAGTATTTT	CASSLGRSTDTQYF
-	TRBJ1-1	TRBV19	-	TGTGCCAGTAGTTATCATGTGGCGCAGGGAAGCGCTGAAGCTTTCTTT	CASSYHVAQGSAEAFF
TRBD2	TRBJ2-3	TRBV6-1	-	TGTGCCAGCAGTGAGGGGACTAGCGGAGATACGCAGTATTTT	CASSEGTSGDTQYF